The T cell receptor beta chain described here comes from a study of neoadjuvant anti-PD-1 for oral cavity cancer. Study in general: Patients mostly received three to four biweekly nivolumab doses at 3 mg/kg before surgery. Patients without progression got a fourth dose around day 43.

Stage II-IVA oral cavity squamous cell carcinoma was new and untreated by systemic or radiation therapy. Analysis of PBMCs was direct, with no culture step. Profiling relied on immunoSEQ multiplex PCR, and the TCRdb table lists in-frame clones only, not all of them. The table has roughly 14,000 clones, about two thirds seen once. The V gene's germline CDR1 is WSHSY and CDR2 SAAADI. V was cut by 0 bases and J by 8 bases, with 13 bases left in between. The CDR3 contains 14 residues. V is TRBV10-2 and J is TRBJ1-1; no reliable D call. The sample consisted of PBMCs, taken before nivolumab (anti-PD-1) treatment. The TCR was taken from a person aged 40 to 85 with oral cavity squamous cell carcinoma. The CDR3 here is CASSESKKGLEAFF. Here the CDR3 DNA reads TGCGCCAGCAGTGAGTCTAAGAAAGGGCTCGAAGCTTTCTTT.